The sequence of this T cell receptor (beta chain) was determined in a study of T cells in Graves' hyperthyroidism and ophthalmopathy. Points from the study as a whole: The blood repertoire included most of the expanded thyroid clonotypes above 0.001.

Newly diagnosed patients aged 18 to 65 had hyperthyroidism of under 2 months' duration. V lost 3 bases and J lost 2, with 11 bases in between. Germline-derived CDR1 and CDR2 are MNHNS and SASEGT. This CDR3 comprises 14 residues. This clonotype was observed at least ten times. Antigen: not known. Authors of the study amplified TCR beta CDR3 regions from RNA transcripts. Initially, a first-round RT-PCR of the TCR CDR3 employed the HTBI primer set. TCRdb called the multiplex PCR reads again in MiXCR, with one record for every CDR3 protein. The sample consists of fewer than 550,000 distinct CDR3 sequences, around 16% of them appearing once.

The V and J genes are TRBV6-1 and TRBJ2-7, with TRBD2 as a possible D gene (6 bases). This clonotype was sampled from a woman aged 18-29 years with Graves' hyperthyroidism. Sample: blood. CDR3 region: CASSDPGVTYEQYF. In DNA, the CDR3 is TGTGCCAGCAGTGACCCGGGAGTTACCTACGAGCAGTACTTC.